This is a list of T cell receptor beta chains from one sample in a study of shared clonotypes between healthy human individuals. Sequencing used immunoSEQ multiplex PCR; TCRdb keeps in-frame clones, though not all of them. This table has a few million clones, more than 80% appearing once. Sequencing used naive CD4+ T cells sorted from blood. The receptors were gathered from a young man in good health. Both conserved end residues are part of each CDR3. D genes are given only for firm matches. Rows give clone size only sometimes, using once, few, many, or a class for an expanded clone.

J gene: TRBJ2-3
clone size: .
D gene: .
V gene: TRBV4-1
CDR3 protein: CASSQAGKADTQYF
CDR3 DNA: TGCGCCAGCAGCCAGGCCGGCAAGGCAGATACGCAGTATTTT

J gene: TRBJ2-5
clone size: .
D gene: .
V gene: TRBV25-1
CDR3 protein: CASSESPPGDQETQYF
CDR3 DNA: TGTGCCAGCAGTGAATCGCCGCCAGGTGACCAAGAGACCCAGTACTTC

J gene: TRBJ1-5
clone size: .
D gene: .
V gene: TRBV30
CDR3 protein: CAWSERRGQPQHF
CDR3 DNA: TGTGCCTGGAGTGAAAGACGGGGACAGCCCCAGCATTTT

J gene: TRBJ2-7
clone size: .
D gene: .
V gene: TRBV7-5
CDR3 protein: CARSTAGTGDHEQYF
CDR3 DNA: TGTGCCAGAAGCACAGCCGGGACAGGGGACCACGAGCAGTACTTC

J gene: TRBJ2-4
clone size: .
D gene: .
V gene: TRBV7-9
CDR3 protein: CASSLGTTAKNIQYF
CDR3 DNA: TGTGCCAGCAGCTTAGGGACCACAGCCAAAAACATTCAGTACTTC

J gene: TRBJ2-3
clone size: .
D gene: TRBD2
V gene: TRBV7-2
CDR3 protein: CASSLSGTSTDTQYF
CDR3 DNA: TGTGCCAGCAGCTTGAGCGGGACTAGCACAGATACGCAGTATTTT

J gene: TRBJ2-1
clone size: .
D gene: TRBD1
V gene: TRBV15
CDR3 protein: CATSRPFPRDRGHNEQFF
CDR3 DNA: TGTGCCACCAGCAGACCCTTTCCCCGGGACAGGGGGCACAATGAGCAGTTCTTC

J gene: TRBJ2-1
clone size: .
D gene: .
V gene: TRBV5-1
CDR3 protein: CASSLGPSVSSYNEQFF
CDR3 DNA: TGCGCCAGCAGCTTGGGCCCGTCGGTGAGCTCCTACAATGAGCAGTTCTTC

J gene: TRBJ2-6
clone size: .
D gene: .
V gene: TRBV6-5
CDR3 protein: CASSYPGGSGANVLTF
CDR3 DNA: TGTGCCAGCAGTTACCCAGGTGGGTCTGGGGCCAACGTCCTGACTTTC

J gene: TRBJ2-1
clone size: .
D gene: .
V gene: TRBV9
CDR3 protein: CASSVSSGHYNEQFF
CDR3 DNA: TGTGCCAGCAGCGTAAGTAGCGGCCACTACAATGAGCAGTTCTTC

J gene: TRBJ2-1
clone size: .
D gene: TRBD1
V gene: TRBV7-2
CDR3 protein: CASSWDRGKNEQFF
CDR3 DNA: TGTGCCAGCAGCTGGGACAGGGGGAAGAACGAGCAGTTCTTC

J gene: TRBJ1-3
clone size: .
D gene: .
V gene: TRBV10-2
CDR3 protein: CASSRAAGNTIYF
CDR3 DNA: TGCGCCAGCAGTCGTGCGGCTGGAAACACCATATATTTT

J gene: TRBJ2-7
clone size: .
D gene: .
V gene: TRBV5-1
CDR3 protein: CASSLDQVSSYEQYF
CDR3 DNA: TGCGCCAGCAGCTTGGATCAGGTGAGCTCCTACGAGCAGTACTTC

J gene: TRBJ1-1
clone size: .
D gene: .
V gene: TRBV10-3
CDR3 protein: CAINQGPNLNTEAFF
CDR3 DNA: TGTGCCATCAACCAGGGCCCGAACTTGAACACTGAAGCTTTCTTT

J gene: TRBJ1-2
clone size: .
D gene: .
V gene: TRBV19
CDR3 protein: CASTMGSDFAYGYTF
CDR3 DNA: TGTGCCAGTACCATGGGGTCCGATTTTGCCTATGGCTACACCTTC

J gene: TRBJ2-7
clone size: once
D gene: .
V gene: TRBV19
CDR3 protein: CASSTTLGSMSYEQYF
CDR3 DNA: TGTGCCAGTAGTACTACGCTCGGGAGCATGTCCTACGAGCAGTACTTC

J gene: TRBJ2-3
clone size: .
D gene: .
V gene: TRBV7-2
CDR3 protein: CASSLGGGLDTQYF
CDR3 DNA: TGTGCCAGCAGCTTGGGTGGGGGCCTAGATACGCAGTATTTT

J gene: TRBJ2-2
clone size: .
D gene: TRBD2
V gene: TRBV30
CDR3 protein: CAWTAGGPLRDTGELFF
CDR3 DNA: TGTGCCTGGACGGCGGGGGGGCCATTGCGGGACACCGGGGAGCTGTTTTTT

J gene: TRBJ1-1
clone size: .
D gene: .
V gene: TRBV6-1
CDR3 protein: CASSTRENTEAFF
CDR3 DNA: TGTGCCAGCTCGACTCGGGAGAACACTGAAGCTTTCTTT

J gene: TRBJ2-4
clone size: .
D gene: .
V gene: TRBV18
CDR3 protein: CASSPPDSLVAKNIQYF
CDR3 DNA: TGTGCCAGCTCACCTCCAGACAGCCTTGTAGCCAAAAACATTCAGTACTTC

J gene: TRBJ2-7
clone size: .
D gene: .
V gene: TRBV10-3
CDR3 protein: CAISNRDDSYEQYF
CDR3 DNA: TGTGCCATCAGTAACAGGGACGACTCCTACGAGCAGTACTTC

J gene: TRBJ1-1
clone size: .
D gene: .
V gene: TRBV29-1
CDR3 protein: CSVGEGNTEAFF
CDR3 DNA: TGCAGCGTTGGGGAGGGGAACACTGAAGCTTTCTTT

J gene: TRBJ2-5
clone size: .
D gene: TRBD1
V gene: TRBV19
CDR3 protein: CASPQGARQETQYF
CDR3 DNA: TGTGCCAGTCCCCAGGGGGCACGCCAAGAGACCCAGTACTTC

J gene: TRBJ2-7
clone size: .
D gene: .
V gene: TRBV6-5
CDR3 protein: CASSYSTSSYEQYF
CDR3 DNA: TGTGCCAGCAGTTACTCGACTAGCTCCTACGAGCAGTACTTC

J gene: TRBJ2-5
clone size: .
D gene: TRBD1
V gene: TRBV20-1
CDR3 protein: CSARDRETQYF
CDR3 DNA: TGCAGTGCTCGGGACAGGGAGACCCAGTACTTC

J gene: TRBJ1-6
clone size: .
D gene: .
V gene: TRBV7-2
CDR3 protein: CASSLEQTFYNSPLHF
CDR3 DNA: TGTGCCAGCAGCTTAGAGCAGACTTTTTATAATTCACCCCTCCACTTT

J gene: TRBJ1-1
clone size: .
D gene: .
V gene: TRBV6-5
CDR3 protein: CASSRTGTTEAFF
CDR3 DNA: TGTGCCAGCAGTCGTACAGGGACCACTGAAGCTTTCTTT

J gene: TRBJ1-4
clone size: once
D gene: .
V gene: TRBV6-1
CDR3 protein: CASSDRAEKLFF
CDR3 DNA: TGTGCCAGCAGTGACCGAGCGGAAAAACTGTTTTTT

J gene: TRBJ2-3
clone size: .
D gene: .
V gene: TRBV28
CDR3 protein: CASMGHITDTQYF
CDR3 DNA: TGTGCCAGCATGGGCCATATAACTGATACGCAGTATTTT

J gene: TRBJ2-7
clone size: .
D gene: TRBD1
V gene: TRBV7-3
CDR3 protein: CASSAGQGASYEQYF
CDR3 DNA: TGTGCCAGCAGCGCGGGACAGGGGGCCTCCTACGAGCAGTACTTC

J gene: TRBJ1-6
clone size: .
D gene: TRBD1
V gene: TRBV5-1
CDR3 protein: CASSLGQGGSPLHF
CDR3 DNA: TGCGCCAGCAGCTTGGGACAGGGAGGTTCACCCCTCCACTTT

J gene: TRBJ1-1
clone size: .
D gene: .
V gene: TRBV10-3
CDR3 protein: CAISSQGSVNTEAFF
CDR3 DNA: TGTGCCATCAGTTCTCAGGGGTCCGTGAACACTGAAGCTTTCTTT

J gene: TRBJ2-3
clone size: .
D gene: .
V gene: TRBV11-3
CDR3 protein: CASQAASTDTQYF
CDR3 DNA: TGTGCCAGCCAGGCGGCTAGCACAGATACGCAGTATTTT

J gene: TRBJ1-5
clone size: .
D gene: TRBD1
V gene: TRBV2
CDR3 protein: CASSLGQDPSYSNQPQHF
CDR3 DNA: TGTGCCAGCAGTCTCGGACAGGATCCTTCATATAGCAATCAGCCCCAGCATTTT

J gene: TRBJ2-1
clone size: .
D gene: .
V gene: TRBV2
CDR3 protein: CASSPWAGSSYNEQFF
CDR3 DNA: TGTGCCAGCAGTCCCTGGGCGGGGAGCTCCTACAATGAGCAGTTCTTC

J gene: TRBJ1-2
clone size: once
D gene: TRBD1
V gene: TRBV5-1
CDR3 protein: CASSLTGQGMSGYTF
CDR3 DNA: TGCGCCAGCAGCTTGACGGGACAGGGGATGAGTGGCTACACCTTC

J gene: TRBJ2-6
clone size: .
D gene: TRBD1
V gene: TRBV6-5
CDR3 protein: CASCMDRLRANVLTF
CDR3 DNA: TGTGCCAGTTGCATGGACAGGCTGAGGGCCAACGTCCTGACTTTC

J gene: TRBJ1-2
clone size: .
D gene: .
V gene: TRBV30
CDR3 protein: CAWTKGGPYGYTF
CDR3 DNA: TGTGCCTGGACTAAGGGGGGCCCCTATGGCTACACCTTC

J gene: TRBJ1-4
clone size: .
D gene: .
V gene: TRBV30
CDR3 protein: CAWSGENEKLFF
CDR3 DNA: TGTGCCTGGAGTGGAGAAAATGAAAAACTGTTTTTT

J gene: TRBJ2-1
clone size: once
D gene: .
V gene: TRBV5-1
CDR3 protein: CASSLSGTVSSYNEQFF
CDR3 DNA: TGCGCCAGCAGCTTGTCCGGGACTGTATCCTCCTACAATGAGCAGTTCTTC

J gene: TRBJ2-1
clone size: .
D gene: TRBD2
V gene: TRBV7-9
CDR3 protein: CASSTGLAGGLGYNEQFF
CDR3 DNA: TGTGCCAGCAGCACGGGACTAGCGGGAGGGCTGGGATACAATGAGCAGTTCTTC

J gene: TRBJ2-1
clone size: .
D gene: .
V gene: TRBV11-1
CDR3 protein: CASSLAPERSEQFF
CDR3 DNA: TGTGCCAGCAGCTTAGCGCCAGAGAGGAGTGAGCAGTTCTTC

J gene: TRBJ2-7
clone size: .
D gene: .
V gene: TRBV19
CDR3 protein: CASRPSPLLHSYEQYF
CDR3 DNA: TGTGCCAGTAGACCCTCCCCCCTTTTGCACTCCTACGAGCAGTACTTC

J gene: TRBJ1-4
clone size: .
D gene: .
V gene: TRBV6-1
CDR3 protein: CASSDPRWDPNEKLFF
CDR3 DNA: TGTGCCAGCAGTGACCCCAGATGGGATCCTAATGAAAAACTGTTTTTT

J gene: TRBJ1-2
clone size: .
D gene: .
V gene: TRBV5-1
CDR3 protein: CASSLAGGRGYTF
CDR3 DNA: TGCGCCAGCAGCTTGGCCGGGGGTCGGGGCTACACCTTC

J gene: TRBJ1-1
clone size: .
D gene: .
V gene: TRBV28
CDR3 protein: CASSLNGFVDTEAFF
CDR3 DNA: TGTGCCAGCAGTTTAAATGGATTCGTGGACACTGAAGCTTTCTTT

J gene: TRBJ1-1
clone size: .
D gene: .
V gene: TRBV7-9
CDR3 protein: CASSLGANTEAFF
CDR3 DNA: TGTGCCAGCAGCCTTGGTGCGAACACTGAAGCTTTCTTT

J gene: TRBJ2-7
clone size: few
D gene: .
V gene: TRBV18
CDR3 protein: CASSPAGTYEQYF
CDR3 DNA: TGTGCCAGCTCACCAGCCGGGACCTACGAGCAGTACTTC

J gene: TRBJ1-4
clone size: .
D gene: .
V gene: TRBV15
CDR3 protein: CATSRGRGTNEKLFF
CDR3 DNA: TGTGCCACCAGCAGAGGAAGGGGTACTAATGAAAAACTGTTTTTT

J gene: TRBJ1-6
clone size: few
D gene: TRBD1
V gene: TRBV6-4
CDR3 protein: CASSGTGNSPLHF
CDR3 DNA: TGTGCCAGCAGCGGGACAGGGAATTCACCCCTCCACTTT